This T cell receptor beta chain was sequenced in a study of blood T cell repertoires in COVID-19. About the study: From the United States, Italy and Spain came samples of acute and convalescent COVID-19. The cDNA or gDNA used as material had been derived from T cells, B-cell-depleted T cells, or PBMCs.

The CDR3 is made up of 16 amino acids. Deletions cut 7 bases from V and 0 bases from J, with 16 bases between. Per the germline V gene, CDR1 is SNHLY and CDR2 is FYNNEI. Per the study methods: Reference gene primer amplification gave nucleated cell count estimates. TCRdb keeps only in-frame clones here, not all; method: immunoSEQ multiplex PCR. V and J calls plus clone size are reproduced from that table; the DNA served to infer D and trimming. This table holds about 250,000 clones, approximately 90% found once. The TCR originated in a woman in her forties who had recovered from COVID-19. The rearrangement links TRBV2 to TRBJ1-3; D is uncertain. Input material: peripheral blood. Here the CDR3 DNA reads TGTGCCAGCACTTCGTCTCGCGCCTACTCTGGAAACACCATATATTTT. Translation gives CASTSSRAYSGNTIYF.